The clone carrying this T cell receptor beta chain has only a few counts. The entry originates in a study of T-cell reconstitution after alpha-beta-depleted transplantation in children. Unique molecular identifiers were incorporated into the prepared TCRbeta library. TCRdb re-called the PCR reads with MiXCR, one entry per CDR3 protein. In the table there are more than 400,000 distinct CDR3 sequences, roughly an eighth of which are singletons. Between the trimmed V and J ends, which lost 5 bases and 1 base, there was a span of 14 bases. This CDR3 has 15 amino acids. Germline-derived CDR1 and CDR2 are SGHTA and FQGNSA.

Sequencing was performed on PBMCs, mostly from graft donor cells, taken 180 days after TCRalphabeta/CD19-depleted stem cell transplant. The TCR comes from a female patient aged 2-15 years who had a stem cell transplant for aplastic anemia, so the T cells may come from the graft donor. The rearrangement joins TRBV7-2 to TRBJ1-1; TRBD1 is a possible D gene (6 bases). The CDR3 reads CASSPRTVTNTEAFF. In DNA form, the CDR3 reads TGTGCCAGCAGCCCCCGGACAGTGACGAACACTGAAGCTTTCTTT.